Following are 14 T cell receptor beta chains from one sample sequenced in a study of CD8 T cells in Susac syndrome. Random hexamers served to reverse transcribe roughly 0.45 to 1 ug RNA. One entry per CDR3 protein, called by TCRdb with MiXCR from the immunoSEQ multiplex PCR reads. The sample has 50,000 or so distinct CDR3 sequences, over 85% seen once. Sequencing was done on a sample of CD8+ T cells from PBMCs. These TCRs come from a human donor in good health.

This clonotype was detected once. This rearrangement joins TRBV6-1 to TRBJ1-2; D ambiguous. Germline CDR1 and CDR2: MNHNS and SASEGT. This CDR3 is 14 amino acids long. Trimming stripped 0 bases from V and 6 bases from J, with 11 bases between. In DNA, the CDR3 is TGTGCCAGCAGTGAAGCGGCAGGCGCCAATGGCTACACCTTC. Residues: CASSEAAGANGYTF.

The V and J genes are TRBV4-1 and TRBJ1-5, with a tentative D call TRBD1 (6 bases). Deletions cut 1 base from V and 7 bases from J, with 14 bases between. In germline, CDR1 is MGHRA, CDR2 YSYEKL. The length of the CDR3 is 15 residues. The chain's CDR3 is CASSQVGGAGQPQHF. For the CDR3, the DNA is TGCGCCAGCAGCCAAGTGGGGGGCGCGGGGCAGCCCCAGCATTTT.

V and J are TRBV6-2 or TRBV6-3 and TRBJ2-1; 9 bases line up with TRBD2. Trimming took 4 bases from V and 8 from J; bases not matched to a gene: 9. The CDR3 sequence is 15 residues long. Looked up from germline, CDR1 is MNHEY and CDR2 is SVGEGT. In DNA, the CDR3 is TGTGCCAGCAGTTTGCTAGCGGGATTCGTTGATGAGCAGTTCTTC. Translating it yields CASSLLAGFVDEQFF.

This clonotype was picked up a small number of times. This chain connects TRBV29-1 to TRBJ2-7, with D perhaps TRBD2 (6 bases). V gave up 6 bases and J gave up 1 base, with 13 bases separating them. In germline, CDR1 is SQVTM, CDR2 ANQGSEA. The CDR3 length is 13 residues. The CDR3: CSVTLADSYEQYF. Written as DNA, the CDR3 is TGCAGCGTCACCTTAGCGGATTCCTACGAGCAGTACTTC.

In its sample, this clonotype was seen a few times. V usage is TRBV25-1 and J usage is TRBJ2-7; D perhaps matches TRBD1 (5 bases). With 1 base removed from V and 9 bases from J, the gap between germline ends came to 13 bases. The germline V gene encodes CDR1 MGHDK and CDR2 SYGVNS. This CDR3 contains 13 residues. CDR3 residues: CASSESDSRGQYF. CDR3 nucleotide sequence: TGTGCCAGCAGTGAATCCGACAGCCGAGGGCAGTACTTC.

The V gene is TRBV7-9, the J gene TRBJ2-5; D may be TRBD1 (5 bases). Germline loops: CDR1 SEHNR, CDR2 FQNEAQ (reference sequence). Trimming pared 8 bases from V and 5 bases from J, leaving 12 bases between. The length of the CDR3 is 12 residues. The CDR3 spells CASGDSRETQYF. The CDR3 DNA reads as TGTGCCAGCGGAGACAGTCGGGAGACCCAGTACTTC.

The V and J genes are TRBV29-1 and TRBJ2-3; unclear D gene. Trimming shortened V by 5 bases and J by 4 bases, and 7 bases separated the two germline ends. CDR1 is SQVTM, CDR2 ANQGSEA, per germline. This CDR3 spans 11 amino acids. CDR3 bases: TGCAGCGTTTTCGGGTCAGATACGCAGTATTTT. Translating it yields CSVFGSDTQYF.

The chain joins TRBV5-6 to TRBJ2-7, with 7 bases matching TRBD1. Losses at the gene ends were 2 bases for V and 1 base for J; bases not matched to a gene: 3. The CDR3 spans 14 residues. The germline CDR1 and CDR2 sequences are SGHDT and YYEEEE. CDR3 coding DNA: TGTGCCAGCAGCTTCGGGACAGATTCCTACGAGCAGTACTTC. It codes for CASSFGTDSYEQYF. The full variable domain, in which reference TRBV5-6 and TRBJ2-7 provide the parts outside the CDR3, is DAGVTQSPTHLIKTRGQQVTLRCSPKSGHDTVSWYQQALGQGPQFIFQYYEEEERQRGNFPDRFSGHQFPNYSSELNVNALLLGDSALYLCASSFGTDSYEQYFGPGTRLTVT.

The gene calls are TRBV4-2 and TRBJ2-7; 14 nucleotides align to TRBD2. CDR3 length equals 15 residues. The trim removed 4 bases at V and 6 bases at J, leaving 5 bases unmatched. Germline V lookup: CDR1 LGHNA, CDR2 YNFKEQ. CDR3 nucleotide sequence: TGTGCCAGCAGCCCGGGACTAGCGGGGGCGGGCGAGCAGTACTTC. This gives the protein CASSPGLAGAGEQYF.

The rearrangement uses TRBV29-1 and TRBJ2-7; 10 nucleotides match TRBD1. This CDR3 region has 13 residues. Germline V gene data show CDR1 as SQVTM and CDR2 as ANQGSEA. V lost 4 bases, J lost 6 bases, and 6 bases stayed unmatched. The chain's CDR3 is CSVAGTGEGEQYF. Written as DNA, the CDR3 is TGCAGCGTTGCCGGGACAGGGGAAGGCGAGCAGTACTTC.

This clonotype was counted a single time. V is TRBV4-2 and J is TRBJ2-7, with unresolved D. The germline gives CDR1 LGHNA, CDR2 YNFKEQ. The CDR3 is 17 amino acids. Trimming took 0 bases from V and 2 from J, leaving 17 bases between them. The CDR3 protein is CASSQDVGGGPTYEQYF. CDR3 nucleotide sequence: TGTGCCAGCAGCCAAGATGTGGGTGGCGGTCCGACCTACGAGCAGTACTTC.

This clonotype has just a few counts. The CDR3 nucleotides read TGTGCCAGCACCCTAGGGGGGGTCTACGAGCAGTACTTC. Its translation: CASTLGGVYEQYF. The V gene is TRBV7-8, the J gene TRBJ2-7, with D possibly matching TRBD2 (7 bases). CDR1 and CDR2 from the germline V gene are SGHVS and FQNEAQ. CDR3 length: 13 residues. V was trimmed by 7 bases and J by 3 bases, leaving 13 bases between them.

V and J are TRBV23-1 and TRBJ1-1, with 7 bases identical to TRBD1. TRBV23-1 is an ORF for which the function is uncertain. With 6 bases clipped from V and 13 bases from J, the junction kept 20 bases outside the gene matches. The CDR3 spans 15 residues. The CDR3 protein is CASRPDRTLALKLFF. The DNA for the CDR3 is TGCGCCAGCAGGCCGGACAGGACACTAGCACTGAAGCTTTTCTTT.

This sequence joins TRBV27 and TRBJ2-5, with 10 bases matching TRBD1. V gave up 5 bases and J gave up 5 bases; unmatched junction bases: 11. The CDR3 runs to 16 residues. Germline lookup yields CDR1 MNHEY and CDR2 SMNVEV (reference sequence). CDR3 region: CASSPRDRGPGETQYF. The CDR3, as DNA: TGTGCCAGCAGTCCCCGCGACAGGGGGCCCGGGGAGACCCAGTACTTC.